The 21 T cell receptor beta chains in this list originate from one sample, sequenced in a study of CD8 T cells in ankylosing spondylitis. TCRdb re-called the 5' RACE reads with MiXCR, one entry per CDR3 protein. Of about 350,000 distinct CDR3 sequences listed, roughly 20% were seen once; the top ten hold about 12%. The sequencing input was blood, either unsorted or a sorted T cell fraction (not recorded which). These receptors all come from a male donor with ankylosing spondylitis or in good health (not recorded which).

V is TRBV15 and J is TRBJ2-7, with D tentatively TRBD1 (6 bases). The V gene lost 0 bases and the J gene lost 0 bases, with 9 bases spanning the gap. CDR3 size: 15 residues. Germline CDR1 and CDR2: LNHNV and YYDKDF (reference sequence). The CDR3 reads CATSRDQGYSYEQYF. The CDR3 DNA sequence: TGTGCCACCAGCAGAGATCAGGGGTACTCCTACGAGCAGTACTTC. Full variable domain (rest looked up from reference TRBV15 and TRBJ2-7): DAMVIQNPRYQVTQFGKPVTLSCSQTLNHNVMYWYQQKSSQAPKLLFHYYDKDFNNEADTPDNFQSRRPNTSFCFLDIRSPGLGDTAMYLCATSRDQGYSYEQYFGPGTRLTVT.

In this sample, this clonotype turned up a few times. The chain is built from TRBV12-3 or TRBV12-4 and TRBJ2-3; weak D call: TRBD2 (6 bases). V shed 5 bases and J shed 3 bases, with 21 bases lying between them. This CDR3 contains 17 residues. The CDR3 protein is CASSQPPGLGGTDTQYF. The DNA for the CDR3 is TGTGCCAGCAGTCAACCTCCGGGACTCGGAGGGACAGATACGCAGTATTTT.

This clonotype came up a few times. This rearrangement joins TRBV14 to TRBJ2-1; D gene unclear. The V end was cut by 3 bases, the J end by 8 bases, with 23 bases between. The length of the CDR3 is 17 residues. Per the germline V gene, CDR1 is SGHDN and CDR2 is FVKESK. CDR3 DNA: TGTGCCAGCAGCCAGGGCAGCACGGGCCCTCTCTTCGATGAGCAGTTCTTC. Protein sequence: CASSQGSTGPLFDEQFF.

This sequence joins TRBV15 and TRBJ2-3; no firm D call. This CDR3 spans 15 amino acids. The V end was cut by 0 bases, the J end by 5 bases, with 12 bases between. The germline CDR1 and CDR2 sequences are LNHNV and YYDKDF (reference sequence). The chain's CDR3 is CATSRDRLVGDTQYF. CDR3 nucleotides: TGTGCCACCAGCAGAGACCGGCTAGTAGGAGATACGCAGTATTTT.

CDR3 sequence: CASSFQTGLTEAFF. The CDR3 DNA sequence: TGTGCCAGCAGTTTCCAAACAGGTTTGACTGAAGCTTTCTTT. V usage is TRBV12-3 or TRBV12-4 and J usage is TRBJ1-1; D possibly corresponds to TRBD1 (5 bases). Between the trimmed V and J ends, which lost 3 bases and 5 bases, there was a span of 13 bases. The CDR3 is made up of 14 amino acids.

This clonotype has just a few counts. CDR3: CATSNLRADQETQYF. The DNA of the CDR3 is TGTGCCACCAGCAATCTCAGGGCGGATCAAGAGACCCAGTACTTC. J is TRBJ2-5 and V is TRBV15; D might be TRBD1 (5 bases). The CDR3 loop spans 15 amino acids. Trimming removed 4 bases at V and 2 bases at J, with 14 bases between. Germline CDR1 and CDR2: LNHNV and YYDKDF (reference sequence).

V gene TRBV4-1 combines with J gene TRBJ1-6; D possibly corresponds to TRBD1 (5 bases). V was pared by 1 base and J by 5 bases, with 9 bases between. Germline V lookup: CDR1 MGHRA, CDR2 YSYEKL. This CDR3 is 15 amino acids long. Here the CDR3 reads CASSQGDGNNSPLHF. In DNA, the CDR3 is TGCGCCAGCAGCCAAGGGGACGGAAATAATTCACCCCTCCACTTT.

This clonotype appeared a few times. This CDR3 is CASRETTDTQYF. Here the CDR3 DNA reads TGTGCCAGCAGGGAAACCACAGATACGCAGTATTTT. The gene calls are TRBV12-3 or TRBV12-4 and TRBJ2-3; D gene unclear. The CDR3 contains 12 residues. V was shortened by 6 bases and J by 2 bases, with 6 bases between the two germline ends.

This clonotype was counted between two and nine times. The J gene is TRBJ2-1, the V gene TRBV6-1; 8 positions match TRBD2. The V gene end was trimmed by 0 bases and the J gene end by 0 bases; junction bases not matched to a gene: 4. Germline CDR1 is MNHNS and CDR2 is SASEGT. There are 17 residues in the CDR3. The CDR3 DNA follows: TGTGCCAGCAGTGAAGCTAGCGGGGCGAGCTCCTACAATGAGCAGTTCTTC. Its translation: CASSEASGASSYNEQFF.

This clonotype occurred many times. The chain recombines TRBV6-2 or TRBV6-3 with TRBJ2-7; 8 bases align to TRBD1. After removal of 4 bases from V and 2 bases from J, the junction contained 4 bases not matched to a gene. The CDR3 covers 14 residues. From germline, CDR1 is MNHEY and CDR2 SVGEGT. CDR3 sequence (DNA): TGTGCCAGCAGTTTTGGACAGGGCACCTACGAGCAGTACTTC. This translates into CASSFGQGTYEQYF.

This clonotype turned up a few times. This chain links TRBV3-1 with TRBJ2-1; 7 nucleotides match TRBD2. The V gene end was trimmed by 2 bases and the J gene end by 5 bases; junction bases not matched to a gene: 12. The V gene's germline CDR1 is LGHDT and CDR2 YNNKEL (reference sequence). The CDR3 runs to 17 residues. CDR3 residues: CASSQSGLRDYHNEQFF. CDR3 nucleotides: TGTGCCAGCAGCCAAAGTGGGCTCCGGGACTACCACAATGAGCAGTTCTTC.

This clonotype was seen only a few times. V gene TRBV10-3 combines with J gene TRBJ2-5; 7 positions match TRBD1. Germline loops: CDR1 ENHRY, CDR2 SYGVKD. The CDR3 spans 16 residues. V shed 1 base and J 3 bases; nucleotides not matched to a gene: 8. CDR3 sequence (DNA): TGTGCCATCAGTGAGTTCTCGGACAGGTCTGAAGAGACCCAGTACTTC. This gives the protein CAISEFSDRSEETQYF.

The genes are TRBV5-1 and TRBJ2-5; D is possibly TRBD2 (5 bases). V lost 2 bases, J lost 5 bases, and 16 bases lay in between. Germline V gene data show CDR1 as SGHRS and CDR2 as YFSETQ. This CDR3 comprises 15 residues. Written as DNA, the CDR3 is TGCGCCAGCAGCTTAGAGGAGAGGTCGGGGGAGACCCAGTACTTC. Translated, it gives CASSLEERSGETQYF.

The table lists this clonotype with a few counts. V gene TRBV5-4 combines with J gene TRBJ2-7; TRBD1 aligns across 7 bases. Trimming removed 0 bases from V and 5 bases from J; junction bases left unmatched: 11. The CDR3 runs 16 residues. Germline V gene data show CDR1 as SGHNT and CDR2 as YYREEE (reference sequence). The CDR3 sequence is CASSLGDRAIMDEQYF. For the CDR3, the DNA is TGTGCCAGCAGCTTGGGTGACAGGGCGATCATGGACGAGCAGTACTTC.

This chain joins TRBV15 and TRBJ1-6; 9 positions match TRBD1. The trim removed 5 bases at V and 8 bases at J, leaving 10 bases unmatched. The germline V gene encodes CDR1 LNHNV and CDR2 YYDKDF (reference sequence). This CDR3 comprises 16 residues. DNA of the CDR3: TGTGCCACCAGCGGACAACCACGGGACAGGGATTCACCCCTCCACTTT. Its protein is CATSGQPRDRDSPLHF.

This clonotype was seen more than once but under ten times. The chain joins TRBV12-3 or TRBV12-4 to TRBJ2-7; D gene ambiguous. There are 12 residues in the CDR3. V was shortened by 5 bases and J by 5 bases, with 10 bases between the two germline ends. The CDR3 reads CASSPSEDEQYF. DNA of the CDR3: TGTGCCAGCAGTCCGAGCGAGGACGAGCAGTACTTC.

The chain recombines TRBV12-3 or TRBV12-4 with TRBJ2-1, with 7 nucleotides matching TRBD1. CDR3 size: 13 residues. V lost 5 bases, J lost 4 bases, and 2 bases stayed unmatched. The CDR3, as DNA: TGTGCCAGCAGTAGACAGGGTTACAATGAGCAGTTCTTC. Its translation is CASSRQGYNEQFF.

The table lists this clonotype with a few counts. V usage is TRBV29-1 and J usage is TRBJ2-7, with D perhaps TRBD1 (6 bases). This CDR3 has 13 residues. The V end lost 7 bases, the J end lost 0 bases, and 13 bases lay between the germline ends. Per germline, CDR1 SQVTM and CDR2 ANQGSEA. The CDR3 sequence is CSALTGPSYEQYF. The CDR3 nucleotides read TGCAGCGCCTTGACAGGTCCCTCCTACGAGCAGTACTTC.

The V call is TRBV12-3 or TRBV12-4, the J call TRBJ2-3; TRBD1 matches at 7 bases. The trim removed 6 bases at V and 0 bases at J, leaving 3 bases unmatched. The CDR3 loop spans 14 amino acids. DNA of the CDR3: TGTGCCAGCAGCCGGGACAGCAGCACAGATACGCAGTATTTT. Its translation is CASSRDSSTDTQYF.

The chain links TRBV5-6 to TRBJ2-1; weak D call: TRBD2 (6 bases). There are 13 residues in the CDR3. Germline CDR1 reads SGHDT; CDR2 reads YYEEEE. V was shortened by 0 bases and J by 9 bases, with 10 bases between the two germline ends. CDR3 loop: CASSLAGVGEQFF. In nucleotides, the CDR3 is TGTGCCAGCAGCTTGGCGGGGGTTGGTGAGCAGTTCTTC.

The rearrangement joins TRBV28 to TRBJ2-5, with D possibly being TRBD1 (5 bases). V lost 3 bases, J lost 2 bases, and 13 bases lay in between. The CDR3 spans 15 residues. Germline CDR1 is MDHEN and CDR2 is SYDVKM. The CDR3 coding sequence is TGTGCCAGCAGTTTGACCCAAGGGGATCAAGAGACCCAGTACTTC. It yields the protein CASSLTQGDQETQYF.